These 3 T cell receptor beta chains originate from one sample sequenced in a study of monozygotic twins with inflammatory bowel disease. TCRdb reprocessed the 5' RACE reads, keeping one entry per CDR3 protein, no DNA. Here the sample table reports about 160,000 distinct CDR3 sequences. Specimen: blood. Receptor source: a human donor with ulcerative colitis or Crohn's disease, or a healthy co-twin of an affected twin (not recorded which).

The chain uses TRBV5-1 and TRBJ2-7; absent DNA, TCRdb's TRBD2 call cannot be checked. CDR1 SGHRS and CDR2 YFSETQ come from the germline V gene. The CDR3 has 15 residues. This chain's CDR3 is CASSSSRDSSYEQYF.

The CDR3 region is CASSPSGYEQFF. The chain recombines TRBV7-3 with TRBJ2-1; TCRdb proposes TRBD1, but this gene call is untestable without DNA. The CDR3 consists of 12 residues. Germline-derived CDR1 and CDR2 are SGHTA and FQGTGA. The full variable domain, with the rest looked up from reference TRBV7-3 and TRBJ2-1, is GAGVSQTPSNKVTEKGKYVELRCDPISGHTALYWYRQSLGQGPEFLIYFQGTGAADDSGLPNDRFFAVRPEGSVSTLKIQRTERGDSAVYLCASSPSGYEQFFGPGTRLTVL.

The V and J genes are TRBV12-3 or TRBV12-4 and TRBJ1-1. The CDR3 is 13 amino acids. CDR3 sequence reads: CASSFGREYVAFF.